Shown below are 6 T cell receptor beta chains from a single sample sequenced in a study of CD8+CD57+ T cells in acquired aplastic anemia. The template used for profiling TCR beta VDJ and CDR3 was genomic DNA. TCRdb re-called the reads with MiXCR, one entry per CDR3 protein. The sample lists a few hundred thousand distinct CDR3 sequences, 60% to 65% occurring once. Sequenced material: sorted CD4+, CD8+, or CD8+CD57+ T cells (not recorded which) from PBMCs. The source is a human donor in good health.

This clonotype was recorded a few times. The rearrangement uses TRBV20-1 and TRBJ1-6; 7 nucleotides align to TRBD1. Germline values: CDR1 DFQATT, CDR2 SNEGSKA (reference sequence). J lost 13 bases, V lost 3 bases, and 6 bases had no gene match. This CDR3 contains 12 residues. The CDR3 spells CSARGQQFPLHF. The CDR3 bases are TGCAGTGCTAGGGGACAGCAGTTCCCCCTCCACTTT.

The chain is built from TRBV9 and TRBJ1-2, with unresolved D. The V end was cut by 0 bases, the J end by 4 bases, with 7 bases between. CDR3 length: 13 amino acids. CDR1 is SGDLS, CDR2 YYNGEE, per germline. The chain's CDR3 is CASSVGQSYGYTF. The CDR3 DNA is TGTGCCAGCAGCGTAGGCCAGTCCTATGGCTACACCTTC.

This clonotype was picked up many times. An end of the junction differs from the germline gene, which may be a read error. The chain links TRBV12-3 or TRBV12-4 to TRBJ2-7, with TRBD2 matching over 11 bases. The CDR3 runs 16 residues. The CDR3 reads CASSFVAGGPSCEQYF. CDR3 in DNA: TGTGCCAGCAGTTTCGTAGCGGGAGGGCCTTCCTGCGAGCAGTACTTC.

A note on this clonotype: The missing conserved phenylalanine or tryptophan at the end of this CDR3 makes a read error likely. The chain couples TRBV15 to TRBJ2-7; 7 bases line up with TRBD2. This CDR3 is built from 18 residues. Germline V CDR1 and CDR2: LNHNV, YYDKDF (reference sequence). V dropped 0 bases and J dropped 6; count of bases not matched to a gene: 17. The CDR3 DNA is TGTGCCACCAGCAGAGATCTTCCAATATGGCCGGGAGGTAGCGAGCAGTACTTA. It is translated as CATSRDLPIWPGGSEQYL.

The V call is TRBV5-1, the J call TRBJ2-2, with D possibly TRBD2 on 6 matching bases. Trimming pared 0 bases from V and 5 bases from J, leaving 11 bases between. In germline, CDR1 is SGHRS, CDR2 YFSETQ. CDR3 length equals 15 residues. The chain's CDR3 is CASSLASSETGELFF. The DNA for the CDR3 is TGCGCCAGCAGCTTGGCCTCTAGCGAGACCGGGGAGCTGTTTTTT.

The chain is built from TRBV12-3 or TRBV12-4 and TRBJ2-1, with unresolved D. V was shortened by 8 bases and J by 6 bases, with 14 bases between the two germline ends. The CDR3 covers 13 residues. The CDR3 region is CASGPGPPNEQFF. The CDR3 DNA sequence: TGTGCCAGCGGCCCCGGACCCCCCAATGAGCAGTTCTTC.